Below, 4 T cell receptor beta chains from the same sample are listed, as sequenced in a study of blood T cell repertoires in COVID-19 (dated by TCRdb to the early 2020s). The method was the immunoSEQ multiplex PCR assay. In its TCRdb copy, this immuneACCESS table keeps in-frame sequences only and misses some clones. Where compared with another copy, unresolved V genes explain less than half of these, and the others have no known cause. The sample yields hundreds of thousands of clones; 82% were counted once. Of the sample, 4% to 6% falls within the top ten clones. Input material: peripheral blood. These receptors originate from a woman older than 75 with active or convalescent COVID-19.

The gene calls are TRBV5-4 and TRBJ1-6; 9 bases are shared with TRBD1. The CDR3 totals 16 residues. The germline V gene has CDR1 SGHNT and CDR2 YYREEE (reference sequence). The junction had 8 bases not matched to a gene; V was cut back by 4 bases and J by 6 bases. The CDR3 loop reads CASSRDRVETNSPLHF. In nucleotides, the CDR3 is TGTGCCAGCAGCCGGGACAGGGTCGAGACTAATTCACCCCTCCACTTT.

The chain couples TRBV5-1 to TRBJ2-5; D is perhaps TRBD1 (5 bases). The germline V and J ends were trimmed by 3 bases and 1 base, with 10 bases remaining between them. The CDR3 extends over 14 amino acids. Germline CDR1 reads SGHRS; CDR2 reads YFSETQ. The CDR3 sequence: CASSSDSIQETQYF. The CDR3 DNA is TGCGCCAGCAGCTCCGACAGTATCCAAGAGACCCAGTACTTC.

The chain joins TRBV19 to TRBJ2-3, with 11 bases fitting TRBD2. There are 19 residues in the CDR3. The J segment lost 1 base and the V segment lost 4 bases, leaving 13 bases of the junction unmatched. Looked up from germline, CDR1 is LNHDA and CDR2 is SQIVND (reference sequence). The CDR3 DNA is TGTGCCAGTAGTACCGGGCTAGCGGGAGGTGTTGCTGGCACAGATACGCAGTATTTT. Its translation is CASSTGLAGGVAGTDTQYF.

The CDR3 DNA reads as TGCGCCAGCAGCCAACCAGTCAGGGGTAACTATGGCTACACCTTC. Residues: CASSQPVRGNYGYTF. This sequence joins TRBV4-1 and TRBJ1-2, with a weak D call TRBD1 (6 bases). The CDR3 covers 15 residues. Looked up from germline, CDR1 is MGHRA and CDR2 is YSYEKL. V was shortened by 2 bases and J by 1 base, with 11 bases between the two germline ends.